The 16 T cell receptor beta chains given below trace back to one sample, sequenced in a study of T cell clusters in autoimmune cytopenias. TRB was amplified by touch-down multiplex PCR, primer pools A and B combined. Reprocessing the multiplex PCR reads, TCRdb reports a single entry for every CDR3 protein and omits DNA. Its clone listing holds more than 9,000 distinct CDR3 sequences. Each sample's input was approximately 270 ng genomic DNA, 38,000 or so genome equivalents. The same sample was also studied in work on T cell repertoires in aging, cancer and after chemotherapy.

The material sequenced was peripheral blood. The receptors stem from a human donor in good health.

V gene TRBV4-3 combines with J gene TRBJ1-4. This CDR3 is 15 amino acids long. The germline gives CDR1 LGHNA, CDR2 YSLEER. The chain's CDR3 is CASSLTGGLNEKLFF.

The V call is TRBV7-9, the J call TRBJ1-1; TCRdb selects TRBD1, and the lack of DNA leaves this call unchecked. The germline V gene has CDR1 SEHNR and CDR2 FQNEAQ (reference sequence). This CDR3 contains 15 residues. The CDR3 sequence: CASSLAHRGPPEAFF.

The chain employs TRBV19 and TRBJ1-4; no DNA is available, so the TRBD1 call from TCRdb remains unchecked. The CDR3 has 14 residues. Germline V CDR1 and CDR2: LNHDA, SQIVND (reference sequence). This CDR3 reads CASSTRDMNEKLFF.

The chain uses TRBV7-9 and TRBJ2-3; TCRdb's assignment of TRBD1 cannot be checked, as there is no DNA. The CDR3 runs to 15 residues. The germline gives CDR1 SEHNR, CDR2 FQNEAQ (reference sequence). This chain's CDR3 is CASRGPGFKADTQYF.

Considering frequency, this clonotype is medium-sized (0.01 to 0.1%). This chain uses TRBV7-2 with TRBJ1-6; TCRdb indicates TRBD1, and absent DNA this call remains unverified. From germline, CDR1 is SGHTA and CDR2 FQGNSA. The CDR3 totals 14 residues. This CDR3 is CASSFRVNNSPLHF.

The rearrangement links TRBV4-2 to TRBJ1-1. CDR1 is LGHNA, CDR2 YNFKEQ, per germline. CDR3 size: 15 residues. CDR3: CASSQEHFPNTEAFF.

The chain employs TRBV7-2 and TRBJ2-5; TCRdb designates TRBD2, a call that cannot be tested without DNA. Looked up from germline, CDR1 is SGHTA and CDR2 is FQGNSA. CDR3 size: 15 residues. This CDR3 is CASSTGTSSQETQYF.

The rearrangement links TRBV28 to TRBJ1-3; the D call of TRBD1 rests on TCRdb alone, since no DNA is present to check it. The CDR3 runs to 17 residues. Germline V gene sequence: CDR1 MDHEN, CDR2 SYDVKM. The CDR3 sequence: CASSFSGPSRSGNTIYF. Full variable domain (missing parts from reference TRBV28 and TRBJ1-3): DVKVTQSSRYLVKRTGEKVFLECVQDMDHENMFWYRQDPGLGLRLIYFSYDVKMKEKGDIPEGYSVSREKKERFSLILESASTNQTSMYLCASSFSGPSRSGNTIYFGEGSWLTVV.

The gene calls are TRBV6-5 and TRBJ2-7. The germline V gene has CDR1 MNHEY and CDR2 SVGAGI. The CDR3 length is 14 residues. CDR3 sequence: CVSSEVGRSYEQYF.

J is TRBJ2-3 and V is TRBV29-1; TCRdb indicates TRBD1, and absent DNA this call remains unverified. Germline CDR1 and CDR2: SQVTM and ANQGSEA. CDR3 length equals 14 residues. The CDR3 sequence: CSGSGTGGADTQYF.

The chain is built from TRBV6-5 and TRBJ2-5. The CDR3 loop spans 12 amino acids. Per germline, CDR1 MNHEY and CDR2 SVGAGI. The CDR3 reads CASSNRQETQYF.

The gene calls are TRBV28 and TRBJ2-7; lacking DNA, the TRBD1 call made by TCRdb goes unchecked. The germline CDR1 and CDR2 sequences are MDHEN and SYDVKM. The CDR3 has 14 amino acids. The CDR3 spells CASSLMTGYDEQYF.

Its frequency marks this clonotype as medium-sized. CDR3 in amino acids: CAWSGIGAPLHF. The rearrangement uses TRBV30 and TRBJ1-6; TCRdb's D call of TRBD1 is untestable without DNA. CDR3 length: 12 residues. Germline V CDR1 and CDR2: GTSNPN, SVGIG (reference sequence).

This clonotype shows up as medium-sized by frequency. This chain joins TRBV5-4 and TRBJ1-6. CDR3 size: 16 residues. The germline V gene encodes CDR1 SGHNT and CDR2 YYREEE (reference sequence). CDR3 protein: CASSPSVSSYNSPLHF.

This rearrangement joins TRBV12-3 or TRBV12-4 to TRBJ1-1. This CDR3 is built from 12 residues. Here the CDR3 reads CASRELNTEAFF.

This clonotype is medium-sized by frequency. CDR3 region: CSVELKGVDTEAFF. The chain combines TRBV29-1 with TRBJ1-1. The CDR3 length is 14 residues. Germline V CDR1 and CDR2: SQVTM, ANQGSEA.